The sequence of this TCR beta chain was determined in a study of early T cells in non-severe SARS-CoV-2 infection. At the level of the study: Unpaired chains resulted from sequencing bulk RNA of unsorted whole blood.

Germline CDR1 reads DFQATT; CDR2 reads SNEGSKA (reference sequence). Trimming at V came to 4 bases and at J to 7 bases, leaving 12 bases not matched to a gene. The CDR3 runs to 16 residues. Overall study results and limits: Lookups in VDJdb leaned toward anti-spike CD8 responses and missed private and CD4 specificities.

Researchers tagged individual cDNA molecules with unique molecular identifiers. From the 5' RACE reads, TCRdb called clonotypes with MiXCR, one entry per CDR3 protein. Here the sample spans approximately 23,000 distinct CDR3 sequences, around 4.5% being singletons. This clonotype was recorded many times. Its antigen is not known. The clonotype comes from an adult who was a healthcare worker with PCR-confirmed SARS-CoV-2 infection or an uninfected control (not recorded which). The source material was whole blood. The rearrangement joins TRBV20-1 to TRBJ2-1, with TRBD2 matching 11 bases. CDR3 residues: CSATRTSGPSWNEQFF. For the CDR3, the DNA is TGCAGTGCTACCCGGACTAGCGGGCCTTCGTGGAATGAGCAGTTCTTC.